This TCR beta chain is from a study of blood T cell repertoires in COVID-19. Across the whole study: Samples came from the United States, Italy and Spain, spanning acute and convalescent COVID-19. In each case, the material was cDNA or gDNA derived from T cells, B-cell-depleted T cells, or PBMCs.

Per the original methods: Cell counts per sample came from amplifying reference gene primers. Sequencing was performed with immunoSEQ multiplex PCR; in TCRdb, only in-frame clones are kept and a portion is missing. The D gene and trimming were derived from the DNA, and the V and J assignments and clone size from that table. The sample has about 87,000 clones, under 85% seen once. Germline CDR1 SGHNT, CDR2 YENEEA. The CDR3 length is 16 residues. The V end lost 6 bases, the J end lost 0 bases, and 15 bases lay between the germline ends. The receptor was isolated from a woman aged 70-85 years with acute or convalescent COVID-19. The specimen sequenced was peripheral blood. This rearrangement joins TRBV11-3 to TRBJ2-1; tentative D call: TRBD2 (5 bases). CDR3 residues: CASSYSEDLSYNEQFF. The CDR3 nucleotides are TGTGCCAGCAGTTACTCGGAGGACCTCTCCTACAATGAGCAGTTCTTC.